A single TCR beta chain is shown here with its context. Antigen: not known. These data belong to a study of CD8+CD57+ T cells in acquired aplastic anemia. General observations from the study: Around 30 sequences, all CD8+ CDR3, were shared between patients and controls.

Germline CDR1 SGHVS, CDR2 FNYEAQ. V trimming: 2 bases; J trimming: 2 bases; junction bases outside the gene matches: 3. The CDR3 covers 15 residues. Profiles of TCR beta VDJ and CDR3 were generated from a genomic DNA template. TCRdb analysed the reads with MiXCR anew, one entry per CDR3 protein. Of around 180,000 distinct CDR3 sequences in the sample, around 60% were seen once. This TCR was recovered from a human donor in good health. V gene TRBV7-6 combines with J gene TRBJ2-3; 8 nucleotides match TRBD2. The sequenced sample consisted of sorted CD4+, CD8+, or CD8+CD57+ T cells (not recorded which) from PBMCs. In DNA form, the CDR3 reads TGTGCCAGCAGCTTAATAGCGGGGTACACAGATACGCAGTATTTT. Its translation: CASSLIAGYTDTQYF.